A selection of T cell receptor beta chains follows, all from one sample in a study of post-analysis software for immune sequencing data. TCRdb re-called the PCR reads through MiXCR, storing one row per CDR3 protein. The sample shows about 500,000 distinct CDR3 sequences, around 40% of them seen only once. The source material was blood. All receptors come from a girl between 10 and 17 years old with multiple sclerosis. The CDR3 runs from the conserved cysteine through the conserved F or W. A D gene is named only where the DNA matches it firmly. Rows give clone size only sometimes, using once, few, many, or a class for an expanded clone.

CDR3nt: TGTGCCAGCAGCCAAGATCGCCAGGGAGGTACCATATATTTT
CDR3aa: CASSQDRQGGTIYF
v_gene: TRBV4-2
d_gene: NA
j_gene: TRBJ1-3
abundance: few

CDR3nt: TGTGCCAGCAGCTTAGGACGGATGGATATCGAGCAGTACTTC
CDR3aa: CASSLGRMDIEQYF
v_gene: TRBV7-2
d_gene: NA
j_gene: TRBJ2-7
abundance: few

CDR3nt: TGTGCCAGCAGCCCCTCGACTAGTCCCAATGAGCAGTTCTTC
CDR3aa: CASSPSTSPNEQFF
v_gene: TRBV3-1
d_gene: NA
j_gene: TRBJ2-1
abundance: NA

CDR3nt: TGCGCCAGCAGCGTCCGGTCATTGGGAGAGCAGTACTTC
CDR3aa: CASSVRSLGEQYF
v_gene: TRBV5-1
d_gene: NA
j_gene: TRBJ2-7
abundance: few

CDR3nt: TGTGCCAGCAGCCAAGATCTTGGCAAGGGCACAGATACGCAGTATTTT
CDR3aa: CASSQDLGKGTDTQYF
v_gene: TRBV14
d_gene: NA
j_gene: TRBJ2-3
abundance: few

CDR3nt: TGCAGCGACGGGACGGAGAACACTGAAGCTTTCTTT
CDR3aa: CSDGTENTEAFF
v_gene: TRBV29-1
d_gene: NA
j_gene: TRBJ1-1
abundance: NA

CDR3nt: TGTGCCACCAGTGGGACAGTGAGCAATCAGCCCCAGCATTTT
CDR3aa: CATSGTVSNQPQHF
v_gene: TRBV24-1
d_gene: NA
j_gene: TRBJ1-5
abundance: NA

CDR3nt: TGTGCCAGCAGCGCCTCACTAGCGGGAGTGGATGAGCAGTACTTC
CDR3aa: CASSASLAGVDEQYF
v_gene: TRBV9
d_gene: TRBD2
j_gene: TRBJ2-5
abundance: NA

CDR3nt: TGCAGCGTCCAAGGGGGGAGACCATACCCTGAAGCTTTCTTT
CDR3aa: CSVQGGRPYPEAFF
v_gene: TRBV29-1
d_gene: NA
j_gene: TRBJ1-1
abundance: few

CDR3nt: TGTGCCACCATCCTAGCGGGAGGTGGAACAGATACGCAGTATTTT
CDR3aa: CATILAGGGTDTQYF
v_gene: TRBV28
d_gene: TRBD2
j_gene: TRBJ2-3
abundance: NA

CDR3nt: TGCAGTGCTAGGGATCGACACCTCGGCTATGGCTACACCTTC
CDR3aa: CSARDRHLGYGYTF
v_gene: TRBV20-1
d_gene: NA
j_gene: TRBJ1-2
abundance: once

CDR3nt: NA
CDR3aa: CASSQVAGGSDTRYF
v_gene: TRBV5-1
d_gene: NA
j_gene: TRBJ2-3
abundance: NA

CDR3nt: TGCAGCGGCCGGGACTATAAGACCTACAATGAGCAGTTCTTC
CDR3aa: CSGRDYKTYNEQFF
v_gene: TRBV29-1
d_gene: TRBD2
j_gene: TRBJ2-1
abundance: once

CDR3nt: TGCAGCGTTAACAGGGGTGGTCTGTACTTC
CDR3aa: CSVNRGGLYF
v_gene: TRBV29-1
d_gene: TRBD1
j_gene: TRBJ2-5
abundance: NA

CDR3nt: TGCAGTGCGCACAGGATTACCTACAATGAGCAGTACTTC
CDR3aa: CSAHRITYNEQYF
v_gene: TRBV20-1
d_gene: NA
j_gene: TRBJ2-5
abundance: NA

CDR3nt: TGTGCCAGCAGCTTAGATACAGGGCTTCGGAACACTGAAGCTTTCTTT
CDR3aa: CASSLDTGLRNTEAFF
v_gene: TRBV7-2
d_gene: NA
j_gene: TRBJ1-1
abundance: NA

CDR3nt: TGTGCCAGCAGTTACCCTATAAGGAGCTATAGCAATCAGCCCCAGCATTTT
CDR3aa: CASSYPIRSYSNQPQHF
v_gene: TRBV6-2/TRBV6-3
d_gene: NA
j_gene: TRBJ1-5
abundance: NA

CDR3nt: TGTGCCAGCACCAACCCAGGGACTAGTCTGACAGATACGCAGTATTTT
CDR3aa: CASTNPGTSLTDTQYF
v_gene: TRBV7-8
d_gene: TRBD2
j_gene: TRBJ2-3
abundance: NA

CDR3nt: TGTGCCAGCAGTTACTCGGAGCGGGAGAACAATGAGCAGTTCTTC
CDR3aa: CASSYSERENNEQFF
v_gene: TRBV6-2/TRBV6-3
d_gene: TRBD2
j_gene: TRBJ2-1
abundance: NA

CDR3nt: TGTGCCACCAGTGATTTGTCGGCGGGAGTAGGAGATACGCAGTATTTT
CDR3aa: CATSDLSAGVGDTQYF
v_gene: TRBV24-1
d_gene: TRBD2
j_gene: TRBJ2-3
abundance: few

CDR3nt: TGCAGTGCCATTAGCGCGAGAGAGTCCTACGAGCAGTACTTC
CDR3aa: CSAISARESYEQYF
v_gene: TRBV20-1
d_gene: NA
j_gene: TRBJ2-7
abundance: few

CDR3nt: TGTGCCAGCAGTTTAGAGGGACTTACAGCGCGCGGGGAGCTGTTTTTT
CDR3aa: CASSLEGLTARGELFF
v_gene: TRBV27
d_gene: NA
j_gene: TRBJ2-2
abundance: few

CDR3nt: TGTGCCAGCAGCCAAGAAGGCCAGGGGGGCTACAATGAGCAGTTCTTC
CDR3aa: CASSQEGQGGYNEQFF
v_gene: TRBV4-2
d_gene: NA
j_gene: TRBJ2-1
abundance: few

CDR3nt: TGCAGTGCTAGTCTCCCGATAGCGGGAGGCCATGAGCAGTTCTTC
CDR3aa: CSASLPIAGGHEQFF
v_gene: TRBV20-1
d_gene: TRBD2
j_gene: TRBJ2-1
abundance: few

CDR3nt: TGCGCCAGCACCCCGAATACACCTAGCACAGATACGCAGTATTTT
CDR3aa: CASTPNTPSTDTQYF
v_gene: TRBV5-1
d_gene: NA
j_gene: TRBJ2-3
abundance: NA

CDR3nt: TGTGCCAGCAGCTCCCAGTACCGGGACAGGGGAATCTATGGCTACACCTTC
CDR3aa: CASSSQYRDRGIYGYTF
v_gene: TRBV7-8
d_gene: TRBD1
j_gene: TRBJ1-2
abundance: NA

CDR3nt: TGCGTCAGCAGCTTGGATTCAGGGGATGGCTACACCTTC
CDR3aa: CVSSLDSGDGYTF
v_gene: TRBV5-1
d_gene: NA
j_gene: TRBJ1-2
abundance: few

CDR3nt: TGTGCCAGCAGTTTCACCGGGGCTAATGAGCAGTTCTTC
CDR3aa: CASSFTGANEQFF
v_gene: TRBV6-6
d_gene: NA
j_gene: TRBJ2-1
abundance: NA

CDR3nt: TGTGCCAGCAGCCAAGGGACTAGCGCATACAATGAGCAGTTCTTC
CDR3aa: CASSQGTSAYNEQFF
v_gene: TRBV3-1
d_gene: TRBD2
j_gene: TRBJ2-1
abundance: NA

CDR3nt: TGTGCCAGCTCATTCCCCGGGACTAGCGGGAGGGCCGACAATGAGCAGTTCTTC
CDR3aa: CASSFPGTSGRADNEQFF
v_gene: TRBV18
d_gene: TRBD2
j_gene: TRBJ2-1
abundance: NA

CDR3nt: TGTGCCAGCAGCCGGGAGTACGAGCAGTTCTTC
CDR3aa: CASSREYEQFF
v_gene: TRBV9
d_gene: NA
j_gene: TRBJ2-1
abundance: NA

CDR3nt: TGCGCCAGCAGCGGGCAGGGCTTCGAGCAGTACTTC
CDR3aa: CASSGQGFEQYF
v_gene: TRBV5-1
d_gene: NA
j_gene: TRBJ2-7
abundance: NA

CDR3nt: TGTGCCAGCAGCGTAGGTGCTAGCGGAATTGGGGCAGATACGCAGTATTTT
CDR3aa: CASSVGASGIGADTQYF
v_gene: TRBV9
d_gene: TRBD2
j_gene: TRBJ2-3
abundance: NA

CDR3nt: TGTGCCACCAGCAGACTCCGGGACAGGGAGGTTTCGGGCCCCTACGAGCAGTACTTC
CDR3aa: CATSRLRDREVSGPYEQYF
v_gene: TRBV15
d_gene: TRBD1
j_gene: TRBJ2-7
abundance: NA

CDR3nt: TGCGCCAGCAGCTTGGATCCGACTAGCACCTACGAGCAGTACTTC
CDR3aa: CASSLDPTSTYEQYF
v_gene: TRBV5-1
d_gene: TRBD2
j_gene: TRBJ2-7
abundance: NA

CDR3nt: TGCAGCGTCCAAAGGGTAGCGGGAGATGTCGGTAACATTCAGTACTTC
CDR3aa: CSVQRVAGDVGNIQYF
v_gene: TRBV29-1
d_gene: TRBD2
j_gene: TRBJ2-4
abundance: NA

CDR3nt: TGCAGTGGTGGAGAGTATCTGTCGTTTGTCCAAGAGACCCAGTACTTC
CDR3aa: CSGGEYLSFVQETQYF
v_gene: TRBV20-1
d_gene: NA
j_gene: TRBJ2-5
abundance: NA

CDR3nt: TGTGCCAGCCGTGAAAGCGGAGAGTACAATGAGCAGTTCTTC
CDR3aa: CASRESGEYNEQFF
v_gene: TRBV27
d_gene: NA
j_gene: TRBJ2-1
abundance: NA

CDR3nt: TGTGCCAGCAGCTTCCGGGACAGGGTCTATGGCTACACCTTC
CDR3aa: CASSFRDRVYGYTF
v_gene: TRBV12-3/TRBV12-4
d_gene: TRBD1
j_gene: TRBJ1-2
abundance: NA

CDR3nt: TGTGCCAGCAGTTCGGGACAGGGGATTCAGCCCCAGCATTTT
CDR3aa: CASSSGQGIQPQHF
v_gene: TRBV6-5
d_gene: TRBD1
j_gene: TRBJ1-5
abundance: NA

CDR3nt: TGTGCCACCAGTGATTTTCGGGACAACGAGCAGTACTTC
CDR3aa: CATSDFRDNEQYF
v_gene: TRBV24-1
d_gene: NA
j_gene: TRBJ2-7
abundance: once

CDR3nt: TGCAGTGCTAGGGATCGTACTGGAGAGCAGTACTTC
CDR3aa: CSARDRTGEQYF
v_gene: TRBV20-1
d_gene: NA
j_gene: TRBJ2-5
abundance: NA

CDR3nt: TGCAGTGCTAGGATTCCGGGCACTGAAGCTTTCTTT
CDR3aa: CSARIPGTEAFF
v_gene: TRBV20-1
d_gene: NA
j_gene: TRBJ1-1
abundance: NA

CDR3nt: TGTGCCAGCAGGGTAGCGGGGCTGAGTGAGCAGTTCTTC
CDR3aa: CASRVAGLSEQFF
v_gene: TRBV6-1
d_gene: TRBD2
j_gene: TRBJ2-1
abundance: NA

CDR3nt: TGTGCCAGCAGCCCGCCGCGGGCTTGGGACATTCAGTACTTC
CDR3aa: CASSPPRAWDIQYF
v_gene: TRBV28
d_gene: NA
j_gene: TRBJ2-4
abundance: few

CDR3nt: TGTGCCATCAGTGATTTGGCGACAGATACGCAGTATTTT
CDR3aa: CAISDLATDTQYF
v_gene: TRBV10-3
d_gene: NA
j_gene: TRBJ2-3
abundance: few

CDR3nt: TGTGCCACCTCGGGGGCATATAGCAATCAGCCCCAGCATTTT
CDR3aa: CATSGAYSNQPQHF
v_gene: TRBV7-2
d_gene: NA
j_gene: TRBJ1-5
abundance: NA

CDR3nt: TGTGCCAGCGCACCCCCTTCGGGCAATGAGCAGTTCTTC
CDR3aa: CASAPPSGNEQFF
v_gene: TRBV6-1
d_gene: NA
j_gene: TRBJ2-1
abundance: once

CDR3nt: TGTGCCAGCAGACGTGGGGGACAGATTACAGATACGCAGTATTTT
CDR3aa: CASRRGGQITDTQYF
v_gene: TRBV28
d_gene: TRBD1
j_gene: TRBJ2-3
abundance: few